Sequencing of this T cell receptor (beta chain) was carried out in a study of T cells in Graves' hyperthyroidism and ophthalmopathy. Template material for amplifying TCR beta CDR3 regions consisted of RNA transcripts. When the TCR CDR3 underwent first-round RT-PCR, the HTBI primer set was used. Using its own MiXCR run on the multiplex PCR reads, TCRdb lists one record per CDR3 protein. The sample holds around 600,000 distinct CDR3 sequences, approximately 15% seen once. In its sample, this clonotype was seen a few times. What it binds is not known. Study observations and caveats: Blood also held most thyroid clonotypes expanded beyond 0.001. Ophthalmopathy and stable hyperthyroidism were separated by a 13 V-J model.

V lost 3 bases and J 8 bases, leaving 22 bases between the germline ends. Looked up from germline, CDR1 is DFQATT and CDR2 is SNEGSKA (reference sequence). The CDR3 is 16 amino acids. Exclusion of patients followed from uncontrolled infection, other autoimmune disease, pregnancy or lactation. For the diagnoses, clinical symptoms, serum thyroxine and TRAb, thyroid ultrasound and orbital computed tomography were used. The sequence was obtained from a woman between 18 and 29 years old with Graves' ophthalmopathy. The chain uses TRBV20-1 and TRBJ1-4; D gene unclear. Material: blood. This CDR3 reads CSARRPPGQLREKLFF. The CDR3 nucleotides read TGCAGTGCTAGGAGACCCCCCGGCCAACTGAGAGAAAAACTGTTTTTT.